This record looks at one TCR beta chain sequence and its context. Authors' analysis steps: For nucleated cells, counts were estimated from reference gene primer amplification. Some clones are missing from TCRdb's copy, which holds only in-frame ones; the method was immunoSEQ multiplex PCR. The V and J calls and clone size come from that table; D and trimming were worked out from the DNA. The sample contains 140,000 to 150,000 clones, about four fifths of which appear only once. The data were obtained in a study of blood T cell repertoires in COVID-19. Whole-study context: Samples representing acute and convalescent COVID-19 were sourced from the United States, Italy and Spain. The analysed material was cDNA or gDNA that came from T cells, B-cell-depleted T cells, or PBMCs.

The CDR3 totals 14 residues. V was pared by 5 bases and J by 7 bases, with 12 bases between. Germline-derived CDR1 and CDR2 are LNHDA and SQIVND (reference sequence). This TCR was recovered from a human donor with acute or convalescent COVID-19. The donor label of this sample is uncertain. Specimen: peripheral blood. The J gene is TRBJ1-6, the V gene TRBV19; no definite D call. The CDR3 is CASSPDSGNSPLHF. In DNA, the CDR3 is TGTGCCAGTAGTCCCGACTCCGGGAATTCACCCCTCCACTTT.